A single sample is the source of the 27 T cell receptor beta chains below, sequenced in a study of molecular identifiers for immune sequencing clone quantification. TCRdb re-derived calls from the PCR reads in MiXCR, one entry per CDR3 protein. The table shows 45,000 to 60,000 distinct CDR3 sequences, with roughly a third occurring only once. Sample: naive CD8+ T cells from blood, with Jurkat cell RNA spiked in. Described subset: FACS-sorted CD8+CD4-CCR7+CD45RA+ naive T cells. All receptors derive from a human donor in good health. Some libraries in this study had Jurkat cell RNA spiked in.

This clonotype was recorded at least ten times. This chain links TRBV25-1 with TRBJ2-7; D tentatively fits TRBD1 or TRBD2 (5 bases each). Germline CDR1 is MGHDK and CDR2 is SYGVNS. The length of the CDR3 is 12 residues. The V and J ends lost 2 bases and 5 bases respectively, with 7 bases between them. CDR3 amino acids: CASSEVGDEQYF. CDR3 in DNA: TGTGCCAGCAGTGAAGTGGGGGACGAGCAGTACTTC.

On this clonotype itself: A much bigger clone sits one base away, suggesting this may be a read error. The chain employs TRBV5-6 and TRBJ2-7; D perhaps matches TRBD2 (5 bases). The CDR3 has 15 amino acids. Trimming stripped 0 bases from V and 7 bases from J, with 17 bases between. In germline, CDR1 is SGHDT, CDR2 YYEEEE. As DNA, the CDR3 is TGTGCCAGCAGCTTGGGCCGGGGTAGAGACTTTGAGCAGTACTTC. Translating it yields CASSLGRGRDFEQYF.

On this clonotype: A much larger clone sits a single nucleotide away, making a read error possible. V is TRBV7-9 and J is TRBJ2-3; tentatively, D is TRBD2 (6 bases). The CDR3 consists of 13 residues. CDR1 is SEHNR, CDR2 FQNEAQ, per germline (reference sequence). Here the CDR3 reads CASRSGSGDTPYF. CDR3 nucleotide sequence: TGTGCCAGCCGGAGCGGGTCGGGAGATACGCCGTATTTT. The whole variable domain, filled in from reference TRBV7-9 and TRBJ2-3, reads DTGVSQNPRHKITKRGQNVTFRCDPISEHNRLYWYRQTLGQGPEFLTYFQNEAQLEKSRLLSDRFSAERPKGSFSTLEIQRTEQGDSAMYLCASRSGSGDTPYFGPGTRLTVL.

This clonotype has only one observation. The V gene is TRBV27, the J gene TRBJ2-7, with a weak D call TRBD2 (6 bases). Germline V gene sequence: CDR1 MNHEY, CDR2 SMNVEV (reference sequence). CDR3 length: 13 amino acids. Trimming shortened V by 0 bases and J by 5 bases, and 8 bases separated the two germline ends. The CDR3 region is CASSLSGGNEQYF. The DNA for the CDR3 is TGTGCCAGCAGTTTATCGGGGGGAAACGAGCAGTACTTC.

The rearrangement links TRBV12-3 or TRBV12-4 to TRBJ1-1, with D possibly being TRBD1 (5 bases). The CDR3 sequence is 14 residues long. V lost 4 bases and J 3 bases, leaving 12 bases between the germline ends. CDR3 loop: CASSSGGTDTEAFF. The CDR3 nucleotides read TGTGCCAGCAGTTCCGGGGGGACGGACACTGAAGCTTTCTTT.

The gene calls are TRBV9 and TRBJ2-3, with D possibly TRBD2 on 5 matching bases. The V and J ends lost 3 bases and 9 bases respectively, with 17 bases between them. The CDR3 has 14 amino acids. Germline V gene sequence: CDR1 SGDLS, CDR2 YYNGEE. The CDR3 DNA reads TGTGCCAGCAGCGCCGGGATGGCATTGGTGACGCAGTATTTT. Its protein product is CASSAGMALVTQYF. Variable domain in full (rest from reference TRBV9 and TRBJ2-3): DSGVTQTPKHLITATGQRVTLRCSPRSGDLSVYWYQQSLDQGLQFLIQYYNGEERAKGNILERFSAQQFPDLHSELNLSSLELGDSALYFCASSAGMALVTQYFGPGTRLTVL.

Concerning this clonotype itself: This may come from a read error, since a much larger clone is one base off. The rearrangement links TRBV12-3 or TRBV12-4 to TRBJ2-3, with a weak D call TRBD2 (5 bases). Trimming took 5 bases from V and 0 from J, leaving 12 bases between them. The CDR3 spans 15 residues. In nucleotides, the CDR3 is TGTGCCAGCAGTCCCAGCGGCTATAGCACAGATACGCAGTATTTT. Its translation is CASSPSGYSTDTQYF.

This clonotype appeared a few times. V and J are TRBV4-2 and TRBJ2-3; 10 bases are a match to TRBD2. The trim removed 6 bases at V and 1 base at J, leaving 10 bases unmatched. Germline CDR1 reads LGHNA; CDR2 reads YNFKEQ. CDR3 size: 17 residues. CDR3 region: CASRLGPGLARTDTQYF. As DNA, the CDR3 is TGTGCCAGCAGACTAGGGCCGGGACTAGCGCGCACAGATACGCAGTATTTT.

There are a few counts of this clonotype. V usage is TRBV15 and J usage is TRBJ1-3; the D is unclear. Per germline, CDR1 LNHNV and CDR2 YYDKDF (reference sequence). Trimming cost V 4 bases and J 4 bases, with 8 bases left between them. The CDR3 totals 13 residues. Here the CDR3 reads CATSTYPGNTIYF. DNA for the CDR3: TGTGCCACCAGCACTTACCCCGGAAACACCATATATTTT.

V usage is TRBV20-1 and J usage is TRBJ2-3, with 7 bases fitting TRBD2. Germline values: CDR1 DFQATT, CDR2 SNEGSKA (reference sequence). The CDR3 is 15 amino acids. After removal of 6 bases from V and 4 bases from J, the junction contained 13 bases not matched to a gene. CDR3 coding DNA: TGCAGTGCCGACCAAACCGGGACTAACTCAGATACGCAGTATTTT. Translating gives CSADQTGTNSDTQYF.

In the case of this clonotype: With a much larger clone just one base away, this may be a read error. CDR3 region: CASSRVMGSGHTDTQYF. The CDR3 DNA reads as TGTGCCAGCAGCCGAGTAATGGGTAGCGGACACACAGATACGCAGTATTTT. The chain combines TRBV4-2 with TRBJ2-3, with a tentative D call TRBD2 (6 bases). The CDR3 spans 17 residues. V dropped 4 bases and J dropped 2 bases, with 19 bases sitting between them. CDR1 LGHNA and CDR2 YNFKEQ come from the germline V gene.

Remarks on this clonotype: Its ends do not fully match the called genes, so a read error is possible. The gene calls are TRBV20-1 and TRBJ2-1, with TRBD2 as a possible D gene (6 bases). Germline loops: CDR1 DFQATT, CDR2 SNEGSKA (reference sequence). The CDR3 contains 12 residues. DNA of the CDR3: TGCAGTGCTCTGGGGACTTACAATGAGCAGTCCTTC. It yields the protein CSALGTYNEQSF.

V and J are TRBV27 and TRBJ1-1; 8 nucleotides match TRBD1. This CDR3 has 16 amino acids. The V gene end was trimmed by 2 bases and the J gene end by 1 base; junction bases not matched to a gene: 6. Germline loops: CDR1 MNHEY, CDR2 SMNVEV (reference sequence). The CDR3 sequence: CASSLTGGDWNTEAFF. The CDR3 nucleotides read TGTGCCAGCAGTTTAACAGGGGGGGACTGGAACACTGAAGCTTTCTTT.

CDR3 DNA sequence: TGTGCCAGCAGCCAAGATTCGCCACTAGCGGGAGGATCCCCCTACAATGAGCAGTTCTTC. Its protein is CASSQDSPLAGGSPYNEQFF. This sequence joins TRBV14 and TRBJ2-1, with 12 bases fitting TRBD2. Trimming at V came to 0 bases and at J to 2 bases, leaving 11 bases not matched to a gene. Germline V gene lookup returns CDR1 SGHDN and CDR2 FVKESK. The CDR3 sequence is 20 residues long.

This clonotype turned up a few times. CDR3 DNA: TGTGCCAGCAGCACCCAGACTAGCGGGACCACAGATACGCAGTATTTT. Translated: CASSTQTSGTTDTQYF. The chain is built from TRBV9 and TRBJ2-3, with 11 nucleotides matching TRBD2. Unmatched junction bases numbered 6, after V lost 4 bases and J lost 2 bases. The length of the CDR3 is 16 residues. Germline V lookup: CDR1 SGDLS, CDR2 YYNGEE.

This clonotype was counted once. One end of the junction varies from germline; a read error may be responsible. This chain links TRBV15 with TRBJ2-2; maybe TRBD2 (5 bases). CDR3 length: 15 residues. Germline CDR1 LNHNV, CDR2 YYDKDF (reference sequence). The CDR3 nucleotides are TGTGCCACCAGCAGTGATTTTTCGAACACCGGGGTGCTGTTTTTT. Protein sequence: CATSSDFSNTGVLFF.

This clonotype showed up just once. Possible read error: a much larger clone is one base away. This chain links TRBV29-1 with TRBJ2-3, with D perhaps being TRBD1 or TRBD2 (5 bases each). CDR1 and CDR2 (germline): SQVTM, ANQGSEA. The CDR3 spans 13 residues. Written as DNA, the CDR3 is TGCGCCGGGGCAAGCCCCAACACAGCTACGCAGTATTTT. Encoded protein: CAGASPNTATQYF.

This clonotype was detected only a few times. This chain joins TRBV18 and TRBJ1-1, with D unresolved. Trimming took 0 bases from V and 6 from J, leaving 5 bases between them. CDR1 and CDR2 from the germline V gene are KGHSH and LQKENI. The CDR3 is 12 amino acids. The CDR3 DNA follows: TGTGCCAGCTCACCACCTGGTGCTGAAGCTTTCTTT. Translated: CASSPPGAEAFF.

A remark on this clonotype: This may arise from a read error, as a much more abundant clone is one base away. V is TRBV13 and J is TRBJ2-3, with D possibly matching TRBD2 (6 bases). Trimming cost V 4 bases and J 5 bases, with 19 bases left between them. Per germline, CDR1 PRHDT and CDR2 FYEKMQ (reference sequence). The CDR3 totals 16 residues. The CDR3 DNA sequence: TGTGCCAGCAGCTCCGGCCCGGCTGGAGGGTTAGATACGCAGTATTTT. This codes for CASSSGPAGGLDTQYF.

This clonotype was seen repeatedly, ten times or more. This chain uses TRBV28 with TRBJ1-4, with 9 bases matching TRBD1. The CDR3 consists of 14 residues. Germline loops: CDR1 MDHEN, CDR2 SYDVKM. J was trimmed by 10 bases and V by 2 bases; bases with no gene match: 5. CDR3 residues: CASSLTGGAGKLFF. CDR3 coding DNA: TGTGCCAGCAGTTTAACAGGGGGCGCAGGAAAACTGTTTTTT.

The chain joins TRBV11-2 to TRBJ2-1; weak D call: TRBD2 (5 bases). Germline CDR1 is SGHAT and CDR2 is FQNNGV. Trimming removed 3 bases at V and 9 bases at J, with 9 bases between. The CDR3 contains 12 residues. CDR3 in DNA: TGTGCCAGCAGCTTGGCGGGCGGTGAGCAGTTCTTC. Its protein is CASSLAGGEQFF.

The chain recombines TRBV27 with TRBJ2-6; the D is unclear. This CDR3 contains 16 residues. CDR1 MNHEY and CDR2 SMNVEV come from the germline V gene (reference sequence). Trimming pared 2 bases from V and 0 bases from J, leaving 8 bases between. The CDR3 spells CASSLTRPSGANVLTF. CDR3 DNA sequence: TGTGCCAGCAGTTTAACAAGGCCCTCTGGGGCCAACGTCCTGACTTTC.

This clonotype has ten or more counts. The chain employs TRBV27 and TRBJ1-5; D might be TRBD1 (6 bases). This CDR3 region has 14 residues. Trimming shortened V by 2 bases and J by 9 bases, and 14 bases separated the two germline ends. The germline CDR1 and CDR2 sequences are MNHEY and SMNVEV (reference sequence). CDR3 amino acids: CASSLGGGFGPQHF. The DNA for the CDR3 is TGTGCCAGCAGTTTAGGAGGGGGATTTGGGCCCCAGCATTTT.

The CDR3 here is CASSLGNEKLFF. In DNA, the CDR3 is TGTGCCAGCAGCCTAGGGAATGAAAAACTGTTTTTT. V is TRBV7-8 and J is TRBJ1-4; the D is unclear. The CDR3 is 12 residues long. Trimming left V 5 bases short and J 5 bases short, with 6 bases between. Germline assignment: CDR1 SGHVS and CDR2 FQNEAQ.

This clonotype was detected ten times or more. This chain links TRBV7-2 with TRBJ1-5; 7 bases agree with TRBD1. Germline V gene lookup returns CDR1 SGHTA and CDR2 FQGNSA. Trimming cost V 1 base and J 1 base; bases outside gene matches: 7. The CDR3 contains 17 residues. The CDR3 DNA reads as TGTGCCAGCAGCTTAGTAGGGGACAGATCAAGCAATCAGCCCCAGCATTTT. Translating it yields CASSLVGDRSSNQPQHF. The full variable domain, with the rest looked up from reference TRBV7-2 and TRBJ1-5, is GAGVSQSPSNKVTEKGKDVELRCDPISGHTALYWYRQSLGQGLEFLIYFQGNSAPDKSGLPSDRFSAERTGGSVSTLTIQRTQQEDSAVYLCASSLVGDRSSNQPQHFGDGTRLSIL.

As to this clonotype: A clone one base away is much larger, so this may be a read error. The J gene is TRBJ2-1, the V gene TRBV6-2 or TRBV6-3; 8 bases match TRBD1. This CDR3 contains 13 residues. CDR1 and CDR2 (germline): MNHEY, SVGEGT. The CDR3 sequence: CASSWTGRNEQSF. The CDR3 DNA follows: TGTGCCAGCAGTTGGACAGGGAGGAATGAGCAGTCCTTC.

This clonotype was observed a few times. The V and J genes are TRBV11-2 and TRBJ2-3; perhaps TRBD2 as D (6 bases). The CDR3 loop spans 15 amino acids. V was pared by 5 bases and J by 1 base, with 13 bases between. Germline V gene sequence: CDR1 SGHAT, CDR2 FQNNGV. The CDR3 sequence: CASSRDSGGTDTQYF. The CDR3 DNA sequence: TGTGCCAGCAGCCGGGACTCCGGTGGCACAGATACGCAGTATTTT.